The present entry profiles one TCR beta chain with its context. The antigen is undetermined. Attachment of unique molecular identifiers to individual cDNA molecules was performed. TCRdb itself ran the 5' RACE reads through MiXCR, one entry per CDR3 protein. The sample lists 25,000 to 35,000 distinct CDR3 sequences, approximately 5.2% occurring once. The CDR3 extends over 16 amino acids. The V gene's germline CDR1 is SGHAT and CDR2 FQNNGV. Deletions cut 7 bases from V and 0 bases from J, with 16 bases between. This entry is derived from a study of early T cells in non-severe SARS-CoV-2 infection. Study context: Chains stayed unpaired after sequencing of bulk RNA from unsorted whole blood. General study points: VDJdb matching, biased toward anti-spike CD8 responses, missed private and CD4 specificities.

The chain employs TRBV11-2 and TRBJ1-5; D gene ambiguous. The sequence was obtained from an adult who was a healthcare worker with PCR-confirmed SARS-CoV-2 infection or an uninfected control (not recorded which). The sample was whole blood. CDR3 residues: CASTQPQDYSNQPQHF. The CDR3 DNA reads TGTGCCAGCACCCAGCCCCAGGATTATAGCAATCAGCCCCAGCATTTT.